The clone carrying this TCR beta chain was picked up a small number of times. Its antigen is not known. Germline V gene lookup returns CDR1 MGHRA and CDR2 YSYEKL. The CDR3 loop spans 17 amino acids. V was pared by 0 bases and J by 4 bases, with 7 bases of the junction left unmatched. The authors amplified TCR beta CDR3 regions, and they did so from RNA transcripts for repertoire sequencing. HTBI-primed first-round RT-PCR preceded second-round multiplex PCR. One entry per CDR3 protein, called by TCRdb with MiXCR from the multiplex PCR reads. This sample has a few hundred thousand distinct CDR3 sequences, with over 15% found just once. Ages of hyperthyroidism patients ran from 18 to 65, and their diagnoses were new, under 2 months' duration. These data originate in a study of Graves' ophthalmopathy and Graves' hyperthyroidism. Study results and limitations: With over 85% sensitivity and around 80% specificity, a 13-signature model separated ophthalmopathy from stable hyperthyroidism.

This chain joins TRBV4-1 and TRBJ2-3; 10 bases are shared with TRBD1. Sample: peripheral blood. The clonotype was recovered from a woman aged 18-30 years with stable Graves' hyperthyroidism. CDR3 coding DNA: TGCGCCAGCAGCCAAGACCACGGGACAGGGGTTGCAGATACGCAGTATTTT. It is translated as CASSQDHGTGVADTQYF.